The subject of this entry is one TCR beta chain. The antigen it binds to is not known. Per-nucleotide qualities are absent, and no much larger clonotype sits a single base away. Libraries came from the immunoSEQ multiplex PCR assay. A mixture of 60 forward primers for TCR Vbeta segments and 13 reverse primers for TCR Jbeta segments was used in the multiplex PCR. The CDR3 region of rearranged TCR beta genes was amplified from genomic DNA by a multiplex PCR assay. On the Illumina HiSeq System, the amplified TCR beta libraries were sequenced as 87-base-pair reads. The authors' pipeline ran thus. In a later analysis, approximately 74 million unique TCR beta chains were counted across the roughly 670 repertoires, and roughly 10 million of these chains were shared by at least two donors. Raw reads were error-corrected and collapsed into unique sequences by a nearest-neighbor algorithm in which closely related sequences were merged to remove PCR and sequencing errors. To assign V, D and J gene segments, CDR3 sequences were aligned to IMGT reference sequences. For a sequence to be retained, a match of at least six nucleotides to both a V gene segment and a J gene segment was required. Rearrangements were called productive when the CDR3 lacked stop codons and stayed in frame with V and J; all others were non-productive. CDR3 was defined according to IMGT convention as the region running from the second conserved V-encoded cysteine to the conserved J-encoded phenylalanine. In an earlier analysis of 550 to 650 of the donors, sequences lacking an unambiguous match to a single V gene segment were excluded. An earlier analysis of approximately 590 of the donors called V segments functional above 56.7% productive rearrangements and segregating when the between-donor standard deviation exceeded 5%. A statistical classification framework was built for diagnosing cytomegalovirus status from the catalog of TCR beta chain sequences. In a later analysis, V and J genes were assigned by comparing TCR nucleotide sequences against IMGT/GENE-DB human TR gene sequences. In a later analysis, CDR3 sequences and most-parsimonious VDJ recombination scenarios were assigned using the TCRdist pipeline. A later analysis defined each TCR beta chain by its CDR3 amino acid sequence plus V-gene family, and excluded reads lacking a unique V-gene family. A later analysis removed 550 to 700 highly shared, low-generation-probability nucleotide sequences to deal with suspected cross-contamination and a sequencing artifact. For each public chain, a later analysis derived a clonal expansion index from normalized ranks of inferred template counts within each repertoire. A later analysis computed generation probabilities with a VDJ recombination model fitted to out-of-frame rearrangements, and checked the results against IGoR. In a later analysis, TCR-TCR, TCR-HLA and TCR-CMV co-occurrence was scored with hypergeometric tests, and a repertoire-size bias correction was applied to TCR pairs. To estimate false discovery rates, a later analysis permuted the HLA or CMV assignments 20 times. A later analysis grouped co-occurring TCRs with DBSCAN, adding TCRdist sequence similarity when clustering within HLA-allele-positive subsets. Repertoires with fewer than 30,000 or more than 120,000 public chains, plus five repertoires with anomalous nucleotide sharing, were excluded from co-occurrence clustering. The source is immuneACCESS, and TCRdb retained only in-frame sequences with V and J called. Part of the clones is not carried over; for the studies checked, unresolved V genes explain less than half of this, and the remainder is unexplained. The V and J calls and clone size are taken from that table; D and trimming were inferred from the DNA. For this sample the table gives 110,000 to 150,000 clones, of which approximately 82% were detected only once. Jointly, the top ten make up roughly 9.9% of the sample.

The record originates from a study of cytomegalovirus exposure and HLA in healthy donors (dated by TCRdb to 2016 to 2017). Background for the entire study: In an earlier analysis of under 750 of the donors, about 260 Gb of sequence data and approximately 120 million unique TCR beta sequences from about 179 million T cells were reported. Approximately 310 gigabases of sequencing data and 75 million to 85 million unique TCR sequences made up an early release that covered over 550 HLA-typed donors. Of the roughly 400 genotyped donors, around 81% fell in the genetic ancestry cluster associated with self-reported Caucasian donors. The aim of the study was to test whether cataloging public T cell receptors could identify signatures of past pathogen exposure. The study profiled the T cell repertoires of approximately 700 subjects by immunosequencing and related them to cytomegalovirus serostatus. Besides the first cohort of about 730 subjects, a separate validation cohort made up of around 120 different subjects was used. To predict cytomegalovirus infection status, the study brought together high-throughput TCR immunosequencing, statistical association of individual TCRs with disease status, and machine learning. A later analysis re-analyzed previously published TCR beta repertoires from 660 or so donors and added high-resolution HLA genotyping to study TCR occurrence patterns. Rather than drawing on any new phenotypic data, the later analysis identified candidate immune exposures from TCR beta sequences and the way those sequences occurred across donors. An earlier analysis of several hundred of the donors used high-throughput TCR beta sequencing to judge whether each TCR beta V gene segment behaved as functional or pseudogenic. Alongside the repertoire data, information on donor age, sex, ethnicity and CMV serostatus was compiled. A later genetic analysis took genome-wide SNP genotypes for about 65% of the roughly 670 donors and used that subset as a discovery cohort. All discovery cohort repertoires had been generated using a single sequencing platform. HLA typing covered class I and class II loci at four-digit resolution. Typing coverage varied by locus: roughly 620-630 donors for A, B, C, DRB1 and DQB1; 500 to 550 for DQA1; approximately 570 for DPA1; under 490 for DPB1. Because of strong linkage in the cohort, five DR-DQ haplotypes were treated as single units for association and clustering. Among about 410 genotyped donors of the cohort, an average of roughly 230,000 unique TCR beta nucleotide sequences was sequenced per donor, of which about 20% were non-productive.

Paper-wide results and their limitations: Because counts were too low, 15 or so rarely observed V segments, including chromosome 9 orphons, were excluded from the earlier analysis of 587 of the donors. Broadly in line with IMGT annotations, most TCR beta V segments showed up in productive rearrangements about 87% or about 30% of the time in an earlier analysis of around 550 of the donors. In a later analysis, several top co-occurrence clusters were reported to appear linked to parvovirus B19, influenza, CMV and Epstein-Barr virus. Compared with equally common non-associated chains, HLA-associated TCR beta chains in a later analysis were more clonally expanded and had lower generation probabilities. This cohort had only TCR beta chains sequenced, and the lack of alpha or paired-chain data limited which features could be detected. In a later analysis, TCR association rates were found to vary across HLA loci, with the most associated TCRs seen for DRB1 alleles and the fewest for HLA-C alleles. An association between a missense DCLRE1C variant and V-gene and J-gene trimming of TCR beta chains was found in a later genetic analysis and replicated in an independent cohort. At a false discovery rate of 0.05, a later analysis linked fewer than 20,000 TCR beta sequences to specific HLA alleles. The authors suggested that the approach could potentially be generalized to other disease states and immunological phenotypes. Linkage disequilibrium might explain the correlated functional status among segregating V segments, but an unknown experimental factor could not be excluded. Because HLA typing was unavailable for some donors at each locus, only the typed subset was used in association tests. The presence/absence analyses assumed that sequencing depth was roughly uniform across donors, and that assumption may not be true. The classifier was reported to diagnose cytomegalovirus status with high specificity and sensitivity in both the original cohort and the validation cohort. A further reported finding was that TCR beta sequences accurately predicted the HLA-A and HLA-B alleles for most subjects in the first cohort. According to a later genetic analysis, donors in an Asian-associated ancestry cluster had fewer N-insertions in productive TCRs than the approximately 700-donor mean. A cluster of highly shared sequence variants was judged likely to be a technical artifact of the sequencing pipeline. When HLA alleles, especially DR and DQ, strongly co-occurred, TCR associations were difficult to assign to individual alleles. A total of 150 or so TCR beta chains were listed by the study as associated with cytomegalovirus. According to a later analysis, most CMV-associated TCR beta chains appeared to be HLA-restricted, and the HLA associations seemed to be driven largely by CMV exposure. A few of the identified cytomegalovirus-associated TCR beta chains were confirmed in vitro to be specific for cytomegalovirus antigens. While some public TCRs were present in many individuals, most TCR sequences turned up only very rarely across donors. For the cohort, immune exposure information was limited to CMV serostatus.

The cohort comprised 710 or so healthy bone marrow donors. At the time of sampling, every cohort member was nominally healthy, though immune exposures that went unrecorded were likely present. The donor was CMV seropositive and belonged to the group of 250 to 300 seropositive cohort members. Each donor provided a peripheral blood sample, and peripheral blood mononuclear cells were used for TCR beta sequencing. The Qiagen DNeasy Blood Extraction Kit was used to extract genomic DNA from the blood cell samples. The TCR originated in a woman in her sixties or seventies in good health and CMV-seropositive. Source material: PBMCs.

The DNA is as follows: TGTGCCAGCAGACCCGGGACTCGACAAGAGACCCAGTACTTC. Its product reads: CASRPGTRQETQYF. Recombination linked TRBV6-6 to TRBJ2-5, with TRBD2 tentatively as D gene (6 bases match). Including cysteine and phenylalanine, the CDR3 has 14 amino acids. This entry keeps only the CDR3 DNA: 42 bases, framed from base 1. The germline V gene (reference sequence) sets CDR1 to MNHNY and CDR2 to SVGAGI. Trimming costs V 6 bases and J 2 bases, and their ends lie 13 bases apart.